The 27 T cell receptor beta chains below all came from one sample that was sequenced in a study of T cells in localized non-small cell lung cancer. TCRdb's copy holds only in-frame clones and misses some; the assay was immunoSEQ multiplex PCR. The sample lists tens of thousands of clones, just over 85% seen once, with approximately 3.8% in the top ten. The specimen comprised peripheral blood, sampled before any cancer treatment. These receptors originate from a male donor older than 55 with stage III lung adenocarcinoma.

This clone was counted a single time. The CDR3 DNA sequence: TGTGCCAGCAGCCCGGAAGGACTCGTGGGGGGCACTGAAGCTTTCTTT. It translates to CASSPEGLVGGTEAFF. The V and J genes are TRBV7-9 and TRBJ1-1; possible D gene TRBD1, 5 bases. Between the trimmed V and J ends, which lost 5 bases and 4 bases, there was a span of 20 bases. The germline V gene encodes CDR1 SEHNR and CDR2 FQNEAQ (reference sequence). This CDR3 comprises 16 residues.

This rearrangement joins TRBV2 to TRBJ1-2; D gene ambiguous. Germline-derived CDR1 and CDR2 are SNHLY and FYNNEI. This CDR3 comprises 13 residues. Trimming left V 3 bases short and J 2 bases short, with 7 bases between. In nucleotides, the CDR3 is TGTGCCAGCAGTGACACACTCAACTATGGCTACACCTTC. This gives the protein CASSDTLNYGYTF.

The rearrangement joins TRBV28 to TRBJ2-3; 7 nucleotides match TRBD1. Germline assignment: CDR1 MDHEN and CDR2 SYDVKM. The J segment lost 7 bases and the V segment lost 4 bases, leaving 11 bases of the junction unmatched. The CDR3 covers 15 residues. Written as DNA, the CDR3 is TGTGCCAGCAGTTCCGGGACAGCGACGTTAAATACGCAGTATTTT. Amino acid sequence: CASSSGTATLNTQYF.

In DNA, the CDR3 is TGCACCAGCAGCCAGAGTGGGGACAGGACTTACGAGCAGTACTTC. Translated, it gives CTSSQSGDRTYEQYF. The chain uses TRBV1 and TRBJ2-7; the table's D call, TRBD1, has no DNA check behind it. TRBV1 is reported as a pseudogene. The CDR3 is 15 residues long.

The chain has TRBV6-1 and TRBJ1-1; D gene unclear. This CDR3 is 12 amino acids long. Trimming stripped 2 bases from V and 4 bases from J, with 5 bases between. Germline V gene lookup returns CDR1 MNHNS and CDR2 SASEGT. Here the CDR3 reads CASSEHVTEAFF. DNA for the CDR3: TGTGCCAGCAGTGAACACGTCACTGAAGCTTTCTTT.

This chain connects TRBV27 to TRBJ1-2; 8 nucleotides align to TRBD1. The CDR3 is made up of 16 amino acids. V shed 2 bases, J shed 8 bases, and the junction held 13 bases outside the gene matches. CDR1 is MNHEY and CDR2 is SMNVEV in the germline V gene (reference sequence). The CDR3 region has the DNA TGTGCCAGCAGTTTAAGAATTTCAGGGGGCGTTGACGGCTACACCTTC. Protein product: CASSLRISGGVDGYTF.

The rearrangement uses TRBV19 and TRBJ2-1; no definite D call. Per germline, CDR1 LNHDA and CDR2 SQIVND (reference sequence). The CDR3 totals 14 residues. V lost 8 bases and J lost 7, with 18 bases in between. Here the CDR3 reads CASRGQGRGNEQFF. As DNA, the CDR3 is TGTGCCAGTCGAGGTCAAGGGCGCGGTAATGAGCAGTTCTTC.

This clone was seen once. This chain connects TRBV5-5 to TRBJ2-7; D ambiguous. CDR1 and CDR2 from the germline V gene are SGHKS and YYEKEE (reference sequence). The CDR3 is made up of 15 amino acids. V lost 0 bases and J 0 bases, leaving 10 bases between the germline ends. For the CDR3, the DNA is TGTGCCAGCAGCTTGGTACCGCGACTCTCCTACGAGCAGTACTTC. Residues: CASSLVPRLSYEQYF.

Only a few counts were recorded for this clone. The V gene is TRBV4-2, the J gene TRBJ2-5; D might be TRBD2 (6 bases). Germline CDR1 reads LGHNA; CDR2 reads YNFKEQ. This CDR3 spans 15 amino acids. Trimming removed 6 bases at V and 5 bases at J, with 19 bases between. The CDR3: CASSPDPLAPETQYF. Here the CDR3 DNA reads TGTGCCAGCAGTCCTGACCCCCTAGCGCCCGAGACCCAGTACTTC.

The CDR3 DNA follows: TGTGCCAGCAGCACCCGAGGGGGGAGTACCCAAGAGACCCAGTACTTC. Its translation: CASSTRGGSTQETQYF. The chain uses TRBV9 and TRBJ2-5; TRBD1 or TRBD2 may be the D gene (6 bases each). The V gene lost 4 bases and the J gene lost 1 base, with 17 bases spanning the gap. The germline V gene encodes CDR1 SGDLS and CDR2 YYNGEE. This CDR3 has 16 amino acids.

This sequence joins TRBV10-3 and TRBJ1-2; 10 bases are a match to TRBD1. The CDR3 loop spans 15 amino acids. The V and J ends lost 5 bases and 3 bases, in that order; junction bases with no gene match: 6. CDR1 and CDR2 from the germline V gene are ENHRY and SYGVKD. CDR3 nucleotide sequence: TGTGCCATCAGTAAGACAGGGGGCGTAGACTATGGCTACACCTTC. As protein: CAISKTGGVDYGYTF.

V usage is TRBV6-1 and J usage is TRBJ2-7, with 7 bases identical to TRBD1. CDR3 length: 14 residues. Germline CDR1 reads MNHNS; CDR2 reads SASEGT. Trimming cost V 6 bases and J 4 bases; bases outside gene matches: 9. The chain's CDR3 is CASSLSGTAYEQYF. CDR3 coding DNA: TGTGCCAGCAGCCTATCCGGGACAGCTTACGAGCAGTACTTC.

The rearrangement links TRBV6-7 to TRBJ2-5, with TRBD1 as a possible D gene (5 bases). TRBV6-7 is an ORF for which the function is uncertain. V gave up 8 bases and J gave up 5 bases, with 18 bases separating them. CDR3 size: 14 residues. The CDR3 region has the DNA TGTGCCAGCGCTTCCAGGGTTTCTTGGGAGACCCAGTACTTC. It encodes CASASRVSWETQYF.

This rearrangement joins TRBV6-5 to TRBJ1-4, with D tentatively TRBD1 (5 bases). Germline values: CDR1 MNHEY, CDR2 SVGAGI. CDR3 length equals 12 residues. The V end was cut by 4 bases, the J end by 8 bases, with 8 bases between. The CDR3 DNA sequence: TGTGCCAGCAGTTGGGGGTTGGAAAAACTGTTTTTT. It is translated as CASSWGLEKLFF.

V gene TRBV5-4 combines with J gene TRBJ1-3; tentatively, D is TRBD1 (5 bases). This CDR3 is built from 14 residues. V lost 2 bases to trimming and J lost 2 bases, with 8 bases between them. CDR1 and CDR2 from the germline V gene are SGHNT and YYREEE (reference sequence). The CDR3 DNA sequence: TGTGCCAGCAGCTTCAGGGAAGCTGGAAACACCATATATTTT. Translation gives CASSFREAGNTIYF. Full variable domain (rest looked up from reference TRBV5-4 and TRBJ1-3): ETGVTQSPTHLIKTRGQQVTLRCSSQSGHNTVSWYQQALGQGPQFIFQYYREEENGRGNFPPRFSGLQFPNYSSELNVNALELDDSALYLCASSFREAGNTIYFGEGSWLTVV.

The chain combines TRBV28 with TRBJ2-2; 9 positions agree with TRBD1. Germline CDR1 reads MDHEN; CDR2 reads SYDVKM. The CDR3 has 16 amino acids. V lost 6 bases and J lost 6; bases outside the gene matches: 11. The CDR3 region is CASSLLAGTGSGELFF. The CDR3 nucleotides read TGTGCCAGCAGCTTACTGGCCGGGACAGGGTCCGGGGAGCTGTTTTTT.

This clone was seen a few times. The V and J genes are TRBV4-1 and TRBJ1-2; D is undetermined. The germline CDR1 and CDR2 sequences are MGHRA and YSYEKL. Trimming shortened V by 0 bases and J by 2 bases, and 10 bases separated the two germline ends. This CDR3 is built from 15 residues. The CDR3 protein is CASSQDWANNYGYTF. The CDR3 DNA follows: TGCGCCAGCAGCCAAGATTGGGCCAACAACTATGGCTACACCTTC.

CDR3 region: CASSRTRLPNEKLFF. CDR3 sequence (DNA): TGCGCCAGCAGCCGCACGAGGCTACCTAATGAAAAACTGTTTTTT. V usage is TRBV4-1 and J usage is TRBJ1-4; D is ambiguous. The CDR3 totals 15 residues. The germline V gene encodes CDR1 MGHRA and CDR2 YSYEKL. Trimming cost V 4 bases and J 3 bases, with 12 bases left between them.

The chain is built from TRBV11-2 and TRBJ2-2; TRBD2 matches at 7 bases. Germline lookup yields CDR1 SGHAT and CDR2 FQNNGV. V was clipped by 5 bases and J by 4 bases; unmatched bases: 7. This CDR3 spans 15 amino acids. Here the CDR3 DNA reads TGTGCCAGCAGCAAAACGCGGGGGTCCACCGGGGAGCTGTTTTTT. This gives the protein CASSKTRGSTGELFF.

This clone has just one count. The CDR3 nucleotides read TGTGCCAGCAGTGAAGCTACAACGGGGGGGCGGAATGAGCAGTTCTTC. This sequence encodes CASSEATTGGRNEQFF. The chain employs TRBV6-1 and TRBJ2-1; 8 nucleotides agree with TRBD2. This CDR3 has 16 residues. Germline CDR1 MNHNS, CDR2 SASEGT. The V and J ends lost 0 bases and 7 bases, in that order; junction bases with no gene match: 8.

The genes are TRBV5-1 and TRBJ2-7; no reliable D call. CDR1 SGHRS and CDR2 YFSETQ come from the germline V gene. Trimming stripped 0 bases from V and 2 bases from J, with 9 bases between. The CDR3 runs to 14 residues. The chain's CDR3 is CASSLDYPPYEQYF. The DNA for the CDR3 is TGCGCCAGCAGCTTGGACTATCCTCCCTACGAGCAGTACTTC. Drawing the rest from reference TRBV5-1 and TRBJ2-7, the complete variable domain is KAGVTQTPRYLIKTRGQQVTLSCSPISGHRSVSWYQQTPGQGLQFLFEYFSETQRNKGNFPGRFSGRQFSNSRSEMNVSTLELGDSALYLCASSLDYPPYEQYFGPGTRLTVT.

The DNA for the CDR3 is TGTGCCAGCAGCTTAGCCGATGAAAAACTGTTTTTT. Translated: CASSLADEKLFF. The gene calls are TRBV7-2 and TRBJ1-4; D remains unclear. This CDR3 is 12 amino acids long. Trimming stripped 0 bases from V and 6 bases from J, with 2 bases between. Germline V gene lookup returns CDR1 SGHTA and CDR2 FQGNSA.

CDR3 coding DNA: TGTGCCAGCAGTACCAGACGAGACAGACAAGAGACCCAGTACTTC. Its translation is CASSTRRDRQETQYF. The genes are TRBV28 and TRBJ2-5; D possibly corresponds to TRBD1 (5 bases). The CDR3 spans 15 residues. CDR1 MDHEN and CDR2 SYDVKM come from the germline V gene. V lost 5 bases and J lost 2, with 15 bases in between. The full variable domain, with the rest looked up from reference TRBV28 and TRBJ2-5, is DVKVTQSSRYLVKRTGEKVFLECVQDMDHENMFWYRQDPGLGLRLIYFSYDVKMKEKGDIPEGYSVSREKKERFSLILESASTNQTSMYLCASSTRRDRQETQYFGPGTRLLVL.

This clone has just one count. V and J are TRBV30 and TRBJ2-1; 9 positions match TRBD1. J gave up 8 bases and V 6 bases, and 14 bases lay outside the gene matches. Germline CDR1 GTSNPN, CDR2 SVGIG (reference sequence). The CDR3 is made up of 15 amino acids. CDR3 DNA: TGTGCCTGCGACCCCTCAACAGGGGGCCTCGATGAGCAGTTCTTC. This translates into CACDPSTGGLDEQFF.

The chain couples TRBV2 to TRBJ1-5; the D is unclear. CDR3 length: 13 amino acids. Germline V CDR1 and CDR2: SNHLY, FYNNEI. Trimming shortened V by 4 bases and J by 4 bases, and 8 bases separated the two germline ends. The CDR3 bases are TGTGCCAGCAGTGTCAACACAAATCAGCCCCAGCATTTT. Translation: CASSVNTNQPQHF.

The rearrangement uses TRBV5-6 and TRBJ1-3; 10 bases match TRBD1. V dropped 2 bases and J dropped 2; count of bases not matched to a gene: 1. Looked up from germline, CDR1 is SGHDT and CDR2 is YYEEEE. The CDR3 runs 15 residues. CDR3 region: CASSFDRGPGNTIYF. CDR3 coding DNA: TGTGCCAGCAGCTTTGACAGGGGGCCTGGAAACACCATATATTTT.

This sequence joins TRBV28 and TRBJ1-2; TRBD1 agrees at 7 bases. V lost 8 bases, J lost 8 bases, and 11 bases stayed unmatched. Germline assignment: CDR1 MDHEN and CDR2 SYDVKM. This CDR3 has 13 residues. The CDR3 bases are TGTGCCAGCGGCCGGGACAGCCAGGGGGGCTACACCTTC. This sequence encodes CASGRDSQGGYTF.